This T cell receptor (beta chain) derives from a study of breast tumors, draining lymph nodes, adjacent tissues. Axillary draining lymph nodes of breast cancer patients supplied the node samples. This CDR3 is built from 12 residues. Germline assignment: CDR1 SQVTM and CDR2 ANQGSEA. Of note for this clonotype: Its antigen is unknown.

TCRdb reprocessed the multiplex PCR reads with MiXCR, giving one entry per CDR3 protein. The profile covers 150,000 to 200,000 distinct CDR3 sequences, with 25% to 40% appearing a single time and approximately 4.3% taken by the ten largest. Study observations and caveats: Compared with basal-like, luminal-like tumors shared significantly more repertoire with nontumor tissue. Tumors had less TCR diversity than lymph nodes, more than nontumor tissue. The data were judged consistent with most tumor T cells coming from lymph node and expanding in tumor.

V is TRBV29-1 and J is TRBJ1-4; tentative D call: TRBD1 (5 bases). Sequenced material: axillary lymph node tissue. The clonotype was recovered from a female donor with breast cancer. Some clones in this sample may be carry-over from other donors' samples. CDR3 DNA sequence: TGCAGTGGGGCAGATTCGGCGGAAAAACTGTTTTTT. As protein: CSGADSAEKLFF.